Listed here are 2 T cell receptor beta chains from one sample, sequenced in a study of T cells in localized non-small cell lung cancer. Profiled with immunoSEQ multiplex PCR; TCRdb holds only in-frame clones, not every one. Found here are roughly 24,000 clones, over 70% of them singletons; the top ten hold 8.5% to 10%. Sequences were derived from peripheral blood, sampled before any cancer treatment. The source is a man aged 40 to 70 with stage III squamous cell lung carcinoma.

This clone has only one observation. A read error may produce the germline difference seen at one junction end. The CDR3 bases are TGTGCCACCAGCAGAGATCGTATGGGAAACGCCATATATTTT. Residues: CATSRDRMGNAIYF. V gene TRBV15 combines with J gene TRBJ1-3; unclear D gene. This CDR3 comprises 14 residues. The germline V gene has CDR1 LNHNV and CDR2 YYDKDF (reference sequence).

The rearrangement uses TRBV27 and TRBJ2-1; D gene unclear. V lost 3 bases and J 4 bases, leaving 7 bases between the germline ends. The CDR3 covers 13 residues. The germline gives CDR1 MNHEY, CDR2 SMNVEV (reference sequence). The CDR3 nucleotides are TGTGCCAGCAGTTTCAACTTATACAATGAGCAGTTCTTC. As protein: CASSFNLYNEQFF.